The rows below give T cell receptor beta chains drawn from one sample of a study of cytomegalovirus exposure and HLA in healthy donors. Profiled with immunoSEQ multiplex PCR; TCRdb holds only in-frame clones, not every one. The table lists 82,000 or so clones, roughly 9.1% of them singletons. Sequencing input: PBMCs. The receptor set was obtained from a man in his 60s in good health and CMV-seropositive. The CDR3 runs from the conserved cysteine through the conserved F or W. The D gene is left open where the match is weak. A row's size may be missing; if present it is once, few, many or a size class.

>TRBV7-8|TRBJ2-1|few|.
TGTGCCAGCAGCTTAGGGGAAGGGAGGTACAATGAGCAGTTCTTC
CASSLGEGRYNEQFF
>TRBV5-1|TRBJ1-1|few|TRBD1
TGCGCCAGCAGCTTGGACAGGGGAGATACTGAAGCTTTCTTT
CASSLDRGDTEAFF
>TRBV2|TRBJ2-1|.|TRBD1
TGTGCCAGCAGTCCAGACAGGGGCGGCAATGAGCAGTTCTTC
CASSPDRGGNEQFF
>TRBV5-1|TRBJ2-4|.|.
TGCGCCAGCAGCTCTGGGGGCATCGCCAAAAACATTCAGTACTTC
CASSSGGIAKNIQYF
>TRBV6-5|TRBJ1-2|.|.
TGTGCCAGCGGCCAGGGTTATGGCTACACCTTC
CASGQGYGYTF
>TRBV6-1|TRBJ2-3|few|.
TGTGCCAGCAGTGGGGGCCAGAGACCCAGCTCGGATACGCAGTATTTT
CASSGGQRPSSDTQYF
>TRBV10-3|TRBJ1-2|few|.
TGTGCCGGCGGGGCCGACGACTATGGCTACACCTTC
CAGGADDYGYTF
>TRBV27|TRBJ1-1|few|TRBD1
TGTGCCAGCAGTCCCCAGGGGGCAGGAGGCGCTGAAGCTTTCTTT
CASSPQGAGGAEAFF
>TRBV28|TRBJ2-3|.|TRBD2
TGTGCCAGCTGCGAAGCGGGACTAGCGGGAGTTACAGATACGCAGTATTTT
CASCEAGLAGVTDTQYF
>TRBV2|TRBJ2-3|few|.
TGTGCCAGCAGTGGGTGGGACTCCACAGATACGCAGTATTTT
CASSGWDSTDTQYF
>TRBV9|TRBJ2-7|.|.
TGTGCCAGCAGCGTAGGGCCAACCTACGAGCAGTACTTC
CASSVGPTYEQYF
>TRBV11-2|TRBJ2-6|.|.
TGTGCCAGCAGCTTACGGACGAGGGGGACCGGGGCCAACGTCCTGACTTTC
CASSLRTRGTGANVLTF
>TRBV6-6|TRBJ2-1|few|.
TGTGCCAGCAGTTACTCGGGTGCGGATGAGCAGTTCTTC
CASSYSGADEQFF
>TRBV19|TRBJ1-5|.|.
TGTGCCAGTAGTATAGCTCCCGGGGGGCCTAGCAATCAGCCCCAGCATTTT
CASSIAPGGPSNQPQHF
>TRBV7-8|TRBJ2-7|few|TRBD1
TGTGCCAGCAGCTACTACGGGACAGGCTACGAGCAGTACTTC
CASSYYGTGYEQYF
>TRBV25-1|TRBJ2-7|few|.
TGTGCCAGCAGTGCGGGGGACAGTACTTACGAGCAGTACTTC
CASSAGDSTYEQYF
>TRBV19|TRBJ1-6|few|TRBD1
TGTGCCAGTAGTATCAATTCAGGGGGAAGCAATTCACCCCTCCACTTT
CASSINSGGSNSPLHF
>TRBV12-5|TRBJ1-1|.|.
TGTGCTAGTGGTTTTGGAGAGAACACTGAAGCTTTCTTT
CASGFGENTEAFF
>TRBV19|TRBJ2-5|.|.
TGTGCCAGTAGGAGTGTGGAGCGTCCAGAGAACCAGTACTTC
CASRSVERPENQYF
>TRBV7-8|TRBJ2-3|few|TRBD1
TGTGCCAGCAGCTTAGAGAGGGGGCGGACAGTAAAAGATACGCAGTATTTT
CASSLERGRTVKDTQYF
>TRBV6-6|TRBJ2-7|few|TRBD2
TGTGCCAGCGCGGTAGCGGGAGGTCCCGAGCAGTACTTC
CASAVAGGPEQYF
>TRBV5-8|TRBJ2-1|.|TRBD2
TGTGCCAGCAGCTTGAGGCGGGGGGCAGTCAATGAGCAGTTCTTC
CASSLRRGAVNEQFF